This T cell receptor beta chain was profiled in a study of blood T cell repertoires in COVID-19 (dated by TCRdb to the early 2020s). A note on the overall study: Samples covering the acute and convalescent phases of COVID-19 were provided by collaborators in the United States, Italy and Spain. The prospective study material was composed of cDNA or gDNA derived from T cells, B-cell-depleted T cells, or PBMCs. Subjects who had been exposed to COVID-19, were actively infected with it, or had recovered from it provided the deeply sampled blood TCRbeta repertoires that made up the dataset. Nearly every sample came with metadata listing a de-identified subject ID, COVID-19 status, age in years and sex. Where available, HLA class I and class II types were taken from metadata supplied by the sample provider and were not determined by assay-based typing. The repertoires were made available in a free public database intended to serve as a resource for research on the immune response to SARS-CoV-2. Samples were obtained from the ongoing ImmuneRACE study (first 160 participants) and from about 1,300 subjects provided by 6 global collaborators.

TCRbeta CDR3 regions were amplified from genomic DNA by means of the immunoSEQ Assay, a bias-controlled multiplex PCR. In the authors' own workflow: Nucleated cell counts per sample were estimated from amplification of reference gene primers within the assay. Sequence reads were collapsed and filtered to measure the absolute abundance of every unique TCRbeta CDR3 rearrangement. Productive Simpson clonality was computed per sample as the square root of Simpson's diversity index over productive rearrangements. The table comes from immuneACCESS by way of TCRdb, which keeps in-frame sequences with V and J called. Part of the clones is missing from these tables; in studies checked, under half for an unresolved V gene and the rest for unknown reasons. D and trimming come from the DNA, and the V and J calls and clone size come from that table. This sample has roughly 24,000 clones in its table, and approximately 77% of those were observed once. The top ten hold more than 13% of the sample.

V gives up 5 bases and J gives up 8 bases, and the segment between their germline ends measures 10 bases. The CDR3 holds 11 amino acids from the cysteine to the phenylalanine. Solely the CDR3 DNA is kept, with 33 bases framed from the first base. Per the germline V gene (reference sequence), DFQATT is the CDR1 and SNEGSKA is the CDR2. About this clone: It lacks a known antigen. It has no much larger one-base neighbor in the sample; base qualities were not kept.

On the study overall, not on this receptor specifically: Clinical and demographic metadata were provided uncurated, with the amount varying by source and participant.

Whole blood was collected in K2EDTA tubes by collaborating institutions according to the institutions' own protocols. For TCRbeta analysis, collaborator samples were shipped as frozen whole blood, as isolated PBMCs, or as DNA extracted from either sample type. The sequence is built from TRBV20-1 and TRBJ2-1; TRBD1 is a possible D gene, resting on 5 matching bases. This TCR was recovered from an elderly man with active or convalescent COVID-19. Sample: peripheral blood. The CDR3 protein: CSAPRVHEQFF. At the DNA level, the sequence is TGCAGTGCTCCCAGGGTCCATGAGCAGTTCTTC.